The next 14 T cell receptor beta chains were all read from a single sample in a study of CD8+CD57+ T cells in acquired aplastic anemia. By flow cytometry, patients selected for sequencing had shown an expansion of CD8+CD57+ cells. TCR beta VDJ combinations and CDR3 sequences were profiled from genomic DNA. One entry per CDR3 protein results from TCRdb running MiXCR on the reads. The data hold under 500,000 distinct CDR3 sequences, with approximately 33% observed a single time. Input material: sorted CD4+, CD8+, or CD8+CD57+ T cells (not recorded which) from PBMCs. Receptor source: a human donor with aplastic anemia.

This clonotype was seen repeatedly, ten times or more. The chain employs TRBV20-1 and TRBJ2-5; D assignment may be TRBD1 or TRBD2 (5 bases each). Trimming pared 4 bases from V and 2 bases from J, leaving 11 bases between. The germline CDR1 and CDR2 sequences are DFQATT and SNEGSKA (reference sequence). The CDR3 extends over 13 amino acids. CDR3 sequence (DNA): TGCAGTGCTACCGGGACGTCGCAAGAGACCCAGTACTTC. Translation gives CSATGTSQETQYF.

This clonotype was recorded at least ten times. The genes are TRBV7-9 and TRBJ2-7; the D is unclear. Trimming took 3 bases from V and 2 from J, leaving 8 bases between them. Germline values: CDR1 SEHNR, CDR2 FQNEAQ (reference sequence). There are 13 residues in the CDR3. The CDR3, as DNA: TGTGCCAGCAGCTTCACGGACGCCTACGAGCAGTACTTC. Its protein product is CASSFTDAYEQYF.

This sequence joins TRBV20-1 and TRBJ2-5; the D gene is possibly TRBD1 (6 bases). The length of the CDR3 is 11 residues. Deletions cut 7 bases from V and 8 bases from J, with 14 bases between. CDR1 is DFQATT and CDR2 is SNEGSKA in the germline V gene (reference sequence). In DNA form, the CDR3 reads TGCAGTGGGGGACATTTGAACACCCAGTACTTC. Its protein is CSGGHLNTQYF.

Ten or more counts support this clonotype. The chain carries TRBV2 and TRBJ2-7; 9 bases fit TRBD2. Germline-derived CDR1 and CDR2 are SNHLY and FYNNEI. There are 15 residues in the CDR3. Trimming removed 4 bases from V and 2 bases from J; junction bases left unmatched: 6. CDR3 residues: CASSGTSAIPYEQYF. Written as DNA, the CDR3 is TGTGCCAGCAGTGGGACTAGCGCCATACCCTACGAGCAGTACTTC.

This clonotype was seen repeatedly, ten times or more. The chain joins TRBV7-3 to TRBJ1-6; 10 bases line up with TRBD1. The CDR3 extends over 14 amino acids. Looked up from germline, CDR1 is SGHTA and CDR2 is FQGTGA. The trim removed 5 bases at V and 8 bases at J, leaving 3 bases unmatched. DNA of the CDR3: TGTGCCAGCAGCATCGGGACAGGGGATTCACCCCTCCACTTT. This gives the protein CASSIGTGDSPLHF.

This clonotype was seen repeatedly, ten times or more. The chain couples TRBV2 to TRBJ2-7, with 7 bases fitting TRBD2. V lost 8 bases to trimming and J lost 3 bases; unmatched junction nucleotides: 7. The CDR3 totals 13 residues. The germline CDR1 and CDR2 sequences are SNHLY and FYNNEI. CDR3 nucleotides: TGTGCCAGCCGGGAGGATGAGTTCTACGAGCAGTACTTC. This encodes CASREDEFYEQYF.

This clonotype appeared many times. The chain employs TRBV12-3 or TRBV12-4 and TRBJ2-7; D perhaps matches TRBD1 (7 bases). CDR3 length: 16 residues. Trimming took 6 bases from V and 4 from J, leaving 22 bases between them. DNA for the CDR3: TGTGCCAGCAGCCGCGACACCGGGACAGCGGGTTACGAGCAGTACTTC. It codes for CASSRDTGTAGYEQYF.

Comments on this clonotype: A junction end diverges from the germline sequence, so it may reflect a read error. This chain links TRBV29-1 with TRBJ2-6, with a tentative D call TRBD2 (5 bases). The germline V gene has CDR1 SQVTM and CDR2 ANQGSEA. This CDR3 spans 12 amino acids. Here the CDR3 DNA reads TGCAGCGTTGCGGGGATGATGAACACTGAAGCTTTC. Translation: CSVAGMMNTEAF.

This clonotype has a count of ten or more. The chain recombines TRBV2 with TRBJ1-2; D perhaps matches TRBD1 (5 bases). CDR1 is SNHLY and CDR2 is FYNNEI in the germline V gene. The CDR3 totals 16 residues. The germline V and J ends were trimmed by 7 bases and 0 bases, with 18 bases remaining between them. The CDR3 sequence is CASIDWATVSNYGYTF. CDR3 nucleotide sequence: TGTGCCAGCATTGATTGGGCGACAGTTTCTAACTATGGCTACACCTTC. Full variable domain (rest looked up from reference TRBV2 and TRBJ1-2): EPEVTQTPSHQVTQMGQEVILRCVPISNHLYFYWYRQILGQKVEFLVSFYNNEISEKSEIFDDQFSVERPDGSNFTLKIRSTKLEDSAMYFCASIDWATVSNYGYTFGSGTRLTVV.

This clonotype has at least ten counts. This chain connects TRBV10-2 to TRBJ2-7, with D possibly called TRBD1 or TRBD2 (7 bases each). This CDR3 comprises 15 residues. Trimming shortened V by 3 bases and J by 6 bases, and 18 bases separated the two germline ends. CDR1 and CDR2 (germline): WSHSY, SAAADI. CDR3 amino acids: CASSEVGEGAAEQYF. CDR3 DNA: TGCGCCAGCAGTGAAGTTGGGGAGGGGGCGGCCGAGCAGTACTTC.

The rearrangement links TRBV27 to TRBJ2-7, with D possibly TRBD1 on 5 matching bases. Trimming shortened V by 0 bases and J by 3 bases, and 9 bases separated the two germline ends. This CDR3 region has 14 residues. Germline V lookup: CDR1 MNHEY, CDR2 SMNVEV (reference sequence). The CDR3 loop is CASSLSPTVYEQYF. The DNA for the CDR3 is TGTGCCAGCAGTTTATCGCCGACAGTCTACGAGCAGTACTTC.

This clonotype was counted a few times. The chain couples TRBV10-3 to TRBJ1-2; D ambiguous. There are 12 residues in the CDR3. Germline-derived CDR1 and CDR2 are ENHRY and SYGVKD. V was clipped by 11 bases and J by 8 bases, with 18 bases between them. The DNA for the CDR3 is TGTGCCGTGCTGTCCCTCCTAGGGGGCTACACCTTC. Protein: CAVLSLLGGYTF.

This clonotype was counted ten times or more. The J gene is TRBJ2-7, the V gene TRBV29-1, with TRBD1 matching over 11 bases. The CDR3 is made up of 14 amino acids. J gave up 6 bases and V 2 bases, and 6 bases lay outside the gene matches. The germline V gene encodes CDR1 SQVTM and CDR2 ANQGSEA. The CDR3 is CSVERDRGTGEQYF. The DNA of the CDR3 is TGCAGCGTTGAAAGGGACAGGGGGACAGGCGAGCAGTACTTC.

This clonotype showed up many times. This chain links TRBV20-1 with TRBJ2-5; D remains unclear. The CDR3 spans 12 residues. CDR1 and CDR2 from the germline V gene are DFQATT and SNEGSKA (reference sequence). V was trimmed by 3 bases and J by 5 bases, leaving 10 bases between them. Here the CDR3 DNA reads TGCAGTGCTAGGCTGATACACGAGACCCAGTACTTC. It codes for CSARLIHETQYF.